These T cell receptor beta chains were read from a single sample in a study of CD8 T cells in ankylosing spondylitis. MiXCR, run by TCRdb on the 5' RACE reads, gives a single entry per CDR3 protein. The sample consists of 6,000 to 8,500 distinct CDR3 sequences, 8.2% of them appearing once. Material: blood, either unsorted or a sorted T cell fraction (not recorded which). The receptors derive from a male donor with ankylosing spondylitis or in good health (not recorded which). Each CDR3 is given without its conserved first and last residue. Fields, in order: J gene, V gene, CDR3 protein.

j_gene: TRBJ1-2; v_gene: TRBV9; CDR3aa: ASSATVQGGYGYT
j_gene: TRBJ2-3; v_gene: TRBV9; CDR3aa: ASTDSGTSSDTQY
j_gene: TRBJ2-5; v_gene: TRBV9; CDR3aa: ASSVDVYQETQY
j_gene: TRBJ1-2; v_gene: TRBV30; CDR3aa: AWSVGTQLTYGYT
j_gene: TRBJ2-3; v_gene: TRBV9; CDR3aa: ASSVGQGFTDTQY
j_gene: TRBJ2-3; v_gene: TRBV9; CDR3aa: ASSSGQLTDTQY
j_gene: TRBJ2-3; v_gene: TRBV9; CDR3aa: ASSVGLAGLTGTQY
j_gene: TRBJ2-2; v_gene: TRBV9; CDR3aa: ASSALGQSPGELF
j_gene: TRBJ2-3; v_gene: TRBV9; CDR3aa: ASSVSGSTDTQY
j_gene: TRBJ1-2; v_gene: TRBV9; CDR3aa: ASSARTGGTYYGYT
j_gene: TRBJ1-3; v_gene: TRBV9; CDR3aa: ASSVEGSGNTIY
j_gene: TRBJ2-3; v_gene: TRBV9; CDR3aa: ASSANPSDSTDTQY
j_gene: TRBJ2-1; v_gene: TRBV9; CDR3aa: ASSVAGLGNEQF
j_gene: TRBJ2-3; v_gene: TRBV9; CDR3aa: ASSGDRGTDTQY
j_gene: TRBJ2-2; v_gene: TRBV9; CDR3aa: ASSVASTGELF
j_gene: TRBJ2-3; v_gene: TRBV9; CDR3aa: ASSVGEGAGTDTQY
j_gene: TRBJ2-2; v_gene: TRBV9; CDR3aa: ASTGGTPNTGELF
j_gene: TRBJ2-3; v_gene: TRBV9; CDR3aa: ASSVIGKVDTQY
j_gene: TRBJ1-4; v_gene: TRBV9; CDR3aa: ASSERGLGEKLF
j_gene: TRBJ2-5; v_gene: TRBV9; CDR3aa: ASSVGSGRQQETQY
j_gene: TRBJ2-2; v_gene: TRBV9; CDR3aa: ASSVDGSNTGELF
j_gene: TRBJ2-5; v_gene: TRBV9; CDR3aa: ASSVTTPGAQY
j_gene: TRBJ2-1; v_gene: TRBV9; CDR3aa: ASSVEGDTYNEQF
j_gene: TRBJ2-1; v_gene: TRBV9; CDR3aa: ASSVGSGGAGEQF
j_gene: TRBJ2-1; v_gene: TRBV9; CDR3aa: ASSSGGGNEQF
j_gene: TRBJ2-3; v_gene: TRBV9; CDR3aa: ASSEGGTTDTQY
j_gene: TRBJ2-3; v_gene: TRBV9; CDR3aa: ASSPSPQGDTQY
j_gene: TRBJ2-3; v_gene: TRBV9; CDR3aa: ASSVGTASTDTQY
j_gene: TRBJ2-1; v_gene: TRBV9; CDR3aa: ASSVGGGLAGNEQF
j_gene: TRBJ1-2; v_gene: TRBV9; CDR3aa: ASSVDGGQGYT
j_gene: TRBJ2-1; v_gene: TRBV9; CDR3aa: ASSVERDYGNEQF
j_gene: TRBJ2-3; v_gene: TRBV9; CDR3aa: ASSFGLAATDTQY
j_gene: TRBJ1-1; v_gene: TRBV9; CDR3aa: ASSVASTGTVAEAF
j_gene: TRBJ2-3; v_gene: TRBV9; CDR3aa: ASSVAVRRQASTDTQY
j_gene: TRBJ2-1; v_gene: TRBV9; CDR3aa: ASSSKTRYNEQF
j_gene: TRBJ2-1; v_gene: TRBV9; CDR3aa: ASTQGLAVNNEQF
j_gene: TRBJ2-1; v_gene: TRBV9; CDR3aa: ASSHPLVAGTVNEQF
j_gene: TRBJ2-5; v_gene: TRBV9; CDR3aa: ASSGGETQY
j_gene: TRBJ2-1; v_gene: TRBV9; CDR3aa: ASSEGQPYNEQF
j_gene: TRBJ2-1; v_gene: TRBV9; CDR3aa: ASSGIGTSGRTSSYNEQF
j_gene: TRBJ1-4; v_gene: TRBV9; CDR3aa: ASSPHRDLNEKLF
j_gene: TRBJ2-2; v_gene: TRBV9; CDR3aa: ASSVVSGHTGELF
j_gene: TRBJ2-3; v_gene: TRBV9; CDR3aa: ASAPRPAATDTQY
j_gene: TRBJ2-5; v_gene: TRBV9; CDR3aa: ASSVGGTGRETQY
j_gene: TRBJ2-2; v_gene: TRBV9; CDR3aa: ASSDGAPGELF
j_gene: TRBJ1-2; v_gene: TRBV9; CDR3aa: ASSVDPAGDGYT
j_gene: TRBJ2-1; v_gene: TRBV9; CDR3aa: ASSVAGGSNEQF
j_gene: TRBJ2-2; v_gene: TRBV9; CDR3aa: ASSGNRGRTGELF
j_gene: TRBJ2-2; v_gene: TRBV9; CDR3aa: ASSVESGSGELF
j_gene: TRBJ2-3; v_gene: TRBV9; CDR3aa: ASSPPLGVTDTQY
j_gene: TRBJ2-1; v_gene: TRBV9; CDR3aa: ASSSRTSRSYNEQF
j_gene: TRBJ2-2; v_gene: TRBV9; CDR3aa: ASSVVSGDTGELF
j_gene: TRBJ1-2; v_gene: TRBV9; CDR3aa: ASSTWSSDGYT